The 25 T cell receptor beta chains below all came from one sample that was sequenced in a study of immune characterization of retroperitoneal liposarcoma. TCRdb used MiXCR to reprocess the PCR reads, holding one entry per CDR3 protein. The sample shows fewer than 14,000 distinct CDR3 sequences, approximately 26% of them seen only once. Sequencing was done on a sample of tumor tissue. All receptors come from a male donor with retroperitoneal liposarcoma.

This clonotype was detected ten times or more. The CDR3 region is CASSLTGHPNTGELFF. The CDR3, as DNA: TGTGCCAGCAGCTTAACGGGACATCCGAACACCGGGGAGCTGTTTTTT. The V gene is TRBV7-2, the J gene TRBJ2-2; possible D gene TRBD1, 6 bases. CDR3 length: 16 amino acids. Germline V gene data show CDR1 as SGHTA and CDR2 as FQGNSA. The V and J ends lost 2 bases and 0 bases respectively, with 10 bases between them.

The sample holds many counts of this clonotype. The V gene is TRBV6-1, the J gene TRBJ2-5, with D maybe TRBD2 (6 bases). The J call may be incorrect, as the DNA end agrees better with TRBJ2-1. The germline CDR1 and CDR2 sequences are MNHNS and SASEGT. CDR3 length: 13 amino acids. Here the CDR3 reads CASWDSVGETQFF. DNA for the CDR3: TGTGCCAGCTGGGACTCCGTGGGAGAGACCCAGTTCTTC.

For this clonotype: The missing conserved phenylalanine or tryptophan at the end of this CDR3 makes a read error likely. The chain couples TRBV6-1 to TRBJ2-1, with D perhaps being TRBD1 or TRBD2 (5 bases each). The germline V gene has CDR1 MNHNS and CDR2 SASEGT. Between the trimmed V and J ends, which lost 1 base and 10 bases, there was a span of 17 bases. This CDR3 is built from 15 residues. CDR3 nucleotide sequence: TGTGCCAGCAGTGAAGGGGACCCAAGCTCCTACGAGCAGTTCCCC. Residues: CASSEGDPSSYEQFP.

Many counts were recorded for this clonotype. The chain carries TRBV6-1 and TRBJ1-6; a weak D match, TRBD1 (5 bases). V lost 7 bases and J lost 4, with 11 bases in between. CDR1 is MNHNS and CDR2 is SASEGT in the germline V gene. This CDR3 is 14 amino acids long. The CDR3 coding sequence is TGTGCCAGCATGATGGGGCGATATAATTCACCCCTCCACTTT. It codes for CASMMGRYNSPLHF.

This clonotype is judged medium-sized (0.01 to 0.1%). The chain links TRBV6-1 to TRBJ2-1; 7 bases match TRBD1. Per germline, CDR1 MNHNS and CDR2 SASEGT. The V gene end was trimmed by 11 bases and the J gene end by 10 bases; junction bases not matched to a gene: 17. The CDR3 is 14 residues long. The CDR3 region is CAATRDSDFYEQFF. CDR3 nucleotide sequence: TGTGCCGCCACCAGGGACAGCGACTTCTACGAGCAGTTCTTC.

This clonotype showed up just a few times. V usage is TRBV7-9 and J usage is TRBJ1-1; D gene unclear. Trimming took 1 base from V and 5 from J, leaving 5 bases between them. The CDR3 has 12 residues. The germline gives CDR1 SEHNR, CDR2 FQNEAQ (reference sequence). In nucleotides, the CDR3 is TGTGCCAGCAGCTTAGTGATGACTGAAGCTTTCTTT. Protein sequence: CASSLVMTEAFF.

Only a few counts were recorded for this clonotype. The CDR3 loop is CASRTGLDYEQYF. The CDR3 nucleotides are TGTGCCAGCAGAACAGGGCTCGACTACGAGCAGTACTTC. The chain has TRBV12-3 or TRBV12-4 and TRBJ2-1, with a possible D match to TRBD1 (6 bases). The assigned J gene may be wrong: the sequence end matches TRBJ2-7 better. The CDR3 has 13 residues.

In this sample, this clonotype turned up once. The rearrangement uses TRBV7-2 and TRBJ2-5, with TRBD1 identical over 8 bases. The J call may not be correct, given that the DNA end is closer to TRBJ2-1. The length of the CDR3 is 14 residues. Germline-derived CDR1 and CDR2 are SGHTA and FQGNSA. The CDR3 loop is CATNANQGAYEQFF. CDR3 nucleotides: TGTGCCACCAACGCCAATCAGGGGGCTTACGAGCAGTTCTTC.

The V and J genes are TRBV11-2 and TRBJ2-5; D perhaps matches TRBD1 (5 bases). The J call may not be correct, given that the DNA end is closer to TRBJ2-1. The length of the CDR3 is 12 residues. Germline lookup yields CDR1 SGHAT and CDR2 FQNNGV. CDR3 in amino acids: CASSSRQYEQFF. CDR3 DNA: TGTGCCAGCAGCTCTAGACAGTACGAGCAGTTCTTC.

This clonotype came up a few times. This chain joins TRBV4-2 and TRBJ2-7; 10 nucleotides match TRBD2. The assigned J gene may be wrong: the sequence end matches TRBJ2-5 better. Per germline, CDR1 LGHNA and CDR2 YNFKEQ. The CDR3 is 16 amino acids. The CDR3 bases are TGTGCCAGCAGCCAAGGAGCAGCGGGAGGGGAAGAGACCCAGTACTTC. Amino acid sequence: CASSQGAAGGEETQYF.

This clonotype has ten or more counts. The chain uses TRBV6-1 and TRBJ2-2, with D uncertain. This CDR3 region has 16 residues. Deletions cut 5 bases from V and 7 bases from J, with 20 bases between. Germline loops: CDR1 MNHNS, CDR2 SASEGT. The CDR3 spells CASSSVSTIGIGELFF. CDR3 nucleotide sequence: TGTGCCAGCAGTTCCGTCTCCACGATAGGAATCGGGGAGCTGTTTTTT.

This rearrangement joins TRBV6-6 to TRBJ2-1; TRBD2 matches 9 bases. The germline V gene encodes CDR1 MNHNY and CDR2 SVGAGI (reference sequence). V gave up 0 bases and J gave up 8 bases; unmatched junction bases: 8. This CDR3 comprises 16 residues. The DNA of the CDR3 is TGTGCCAGCAGTTACTCGAGTACTAGCGGGTTTGATGAGCAGTTCTTC. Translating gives CASSYSSTSGFDEQFF.

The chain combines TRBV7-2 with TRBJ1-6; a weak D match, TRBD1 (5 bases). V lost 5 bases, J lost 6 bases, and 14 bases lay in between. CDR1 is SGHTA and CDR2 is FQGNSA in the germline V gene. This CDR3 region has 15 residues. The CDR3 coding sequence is TGTGCCAGCAGCACGGAGGCGGGGACTAATTCACCCCTCCACTTT. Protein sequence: CASSTEAGTNSPLHF. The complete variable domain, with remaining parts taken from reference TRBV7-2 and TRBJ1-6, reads GAGVSQSPSNKVTEKGKDVELRCDPISGHTALYWYRQSLGQGLEFLIYFQGNSAPDKSGLPSDRFSAERTGGSVSTLTIQRTQQEDSAVYLCASSTEAGTNSPLHFGNGTRLTVT.

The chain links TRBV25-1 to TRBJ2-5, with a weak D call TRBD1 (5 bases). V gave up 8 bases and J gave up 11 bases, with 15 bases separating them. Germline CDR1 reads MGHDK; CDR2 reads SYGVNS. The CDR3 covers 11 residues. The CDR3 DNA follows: TGTGCCAGCGCTCGGACAAATGAGCAGTACTTC. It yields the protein CASARTNEQYF.

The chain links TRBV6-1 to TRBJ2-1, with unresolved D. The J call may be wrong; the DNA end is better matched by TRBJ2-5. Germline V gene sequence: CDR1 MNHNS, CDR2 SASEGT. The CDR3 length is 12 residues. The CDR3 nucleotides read TGTGCCAGCAGTTCTAGAGCTGAGACCCAGTACTTC. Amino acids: CASSSRAETQYF.

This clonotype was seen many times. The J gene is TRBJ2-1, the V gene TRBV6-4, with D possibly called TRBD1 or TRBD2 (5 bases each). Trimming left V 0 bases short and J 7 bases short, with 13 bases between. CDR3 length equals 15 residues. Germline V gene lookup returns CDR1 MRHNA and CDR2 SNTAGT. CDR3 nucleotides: TGTGCCAGCAGTGACTCCGAGGGGTTGGGGAATGAGCAGTTCTTC. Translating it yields CASSDSEGLGNEQFF.

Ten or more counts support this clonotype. CDR3 coding DNA: TGTGCCAGCAGTGGGGGTTTGACAGGGGGAACGGGAAACACCATATATTTT. Translation gives CASSGGLTGGTGNTIYF. The chain has TRBV6-1 and TRBJ1-3, with TRBD1 identical over 9 bases. Germline CDR1 is MNHNS and CDR2 is SASEGT. V was clipped by 4 bases and J by 4 bases; unmatched bases: 11. The CDR3 runs to 17 residues.

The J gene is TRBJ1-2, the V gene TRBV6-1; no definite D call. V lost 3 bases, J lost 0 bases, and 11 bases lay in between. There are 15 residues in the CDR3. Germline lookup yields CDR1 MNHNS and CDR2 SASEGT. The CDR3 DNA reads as TGTGCCAGCAGTGATCGGGCAGTCCCTAACTATGGCTACACCTTC. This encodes CASSDRAVPNYGYTF.

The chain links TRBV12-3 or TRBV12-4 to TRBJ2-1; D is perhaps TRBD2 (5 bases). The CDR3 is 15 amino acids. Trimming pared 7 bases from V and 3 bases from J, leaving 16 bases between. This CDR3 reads CASNPTPGVYNEQFF. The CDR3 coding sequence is TGTGCCAGCAATCCCACACCCGGGGTCTACAATGAGCAGTTCTTC.

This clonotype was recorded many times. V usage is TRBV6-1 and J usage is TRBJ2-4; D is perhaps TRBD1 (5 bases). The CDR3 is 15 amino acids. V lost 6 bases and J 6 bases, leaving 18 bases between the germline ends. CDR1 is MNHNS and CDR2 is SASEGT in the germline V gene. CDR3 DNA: TGTGCCAGCAGGGACGTGGGGCGTAAAGGAAACATTCAGTACTTC. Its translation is CASRDVGRKGNIQYF.

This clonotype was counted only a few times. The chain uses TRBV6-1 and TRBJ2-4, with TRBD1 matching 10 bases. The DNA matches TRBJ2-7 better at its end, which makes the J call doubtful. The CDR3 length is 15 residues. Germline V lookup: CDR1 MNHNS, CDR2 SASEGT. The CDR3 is CASSEGTGGSYEQYF. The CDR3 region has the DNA TGTGCCAGCAGTGAAGGGACAGGGGGCTCCTACGAGCAGTACTTC.

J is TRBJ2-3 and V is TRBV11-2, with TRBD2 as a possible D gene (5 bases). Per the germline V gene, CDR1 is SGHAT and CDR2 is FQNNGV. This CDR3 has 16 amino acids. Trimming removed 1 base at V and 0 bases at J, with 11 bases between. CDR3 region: CASSLGLARSTDTQYF. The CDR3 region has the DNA TGTGCCAGCAGCTTAGGCTTAGCGAGAAGCACAGATACGCAGTATTTT.

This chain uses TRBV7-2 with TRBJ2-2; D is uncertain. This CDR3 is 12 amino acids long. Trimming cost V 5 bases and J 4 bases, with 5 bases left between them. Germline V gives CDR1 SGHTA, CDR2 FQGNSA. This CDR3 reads CASSLRTGELFF. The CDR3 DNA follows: TGTGCCAGCAGCCTACGCACCGGGGAGCTGTTTTTT. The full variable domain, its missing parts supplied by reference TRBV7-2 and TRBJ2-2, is GAGVSQSPSNKVTEKGKDVELRCDPISGHTALYWYRQSLGQGLEFLIYFQGNSAPDKSGLPSDRFSAERTGGSVSTLTIQRTQQEDSAVYLCASSLRTGELFFGEGSRLTVL.

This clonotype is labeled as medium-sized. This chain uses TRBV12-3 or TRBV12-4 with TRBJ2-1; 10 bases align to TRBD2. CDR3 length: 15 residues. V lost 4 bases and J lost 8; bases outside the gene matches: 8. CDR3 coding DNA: TGTGCCAGCAGTTCCGAGCGGGGGGGGGGCGATGAGCAGTTCTTC. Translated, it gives CASSSERGGGDEQFF.

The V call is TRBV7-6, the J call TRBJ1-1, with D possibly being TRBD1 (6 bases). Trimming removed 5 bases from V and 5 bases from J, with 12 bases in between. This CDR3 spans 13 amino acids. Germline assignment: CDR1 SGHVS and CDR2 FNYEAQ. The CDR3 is CASSLRGRTEAFF. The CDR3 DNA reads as TGTGCCAGCAGCCTCAGGGGAAGAACTGAAGCTTTCTTT.